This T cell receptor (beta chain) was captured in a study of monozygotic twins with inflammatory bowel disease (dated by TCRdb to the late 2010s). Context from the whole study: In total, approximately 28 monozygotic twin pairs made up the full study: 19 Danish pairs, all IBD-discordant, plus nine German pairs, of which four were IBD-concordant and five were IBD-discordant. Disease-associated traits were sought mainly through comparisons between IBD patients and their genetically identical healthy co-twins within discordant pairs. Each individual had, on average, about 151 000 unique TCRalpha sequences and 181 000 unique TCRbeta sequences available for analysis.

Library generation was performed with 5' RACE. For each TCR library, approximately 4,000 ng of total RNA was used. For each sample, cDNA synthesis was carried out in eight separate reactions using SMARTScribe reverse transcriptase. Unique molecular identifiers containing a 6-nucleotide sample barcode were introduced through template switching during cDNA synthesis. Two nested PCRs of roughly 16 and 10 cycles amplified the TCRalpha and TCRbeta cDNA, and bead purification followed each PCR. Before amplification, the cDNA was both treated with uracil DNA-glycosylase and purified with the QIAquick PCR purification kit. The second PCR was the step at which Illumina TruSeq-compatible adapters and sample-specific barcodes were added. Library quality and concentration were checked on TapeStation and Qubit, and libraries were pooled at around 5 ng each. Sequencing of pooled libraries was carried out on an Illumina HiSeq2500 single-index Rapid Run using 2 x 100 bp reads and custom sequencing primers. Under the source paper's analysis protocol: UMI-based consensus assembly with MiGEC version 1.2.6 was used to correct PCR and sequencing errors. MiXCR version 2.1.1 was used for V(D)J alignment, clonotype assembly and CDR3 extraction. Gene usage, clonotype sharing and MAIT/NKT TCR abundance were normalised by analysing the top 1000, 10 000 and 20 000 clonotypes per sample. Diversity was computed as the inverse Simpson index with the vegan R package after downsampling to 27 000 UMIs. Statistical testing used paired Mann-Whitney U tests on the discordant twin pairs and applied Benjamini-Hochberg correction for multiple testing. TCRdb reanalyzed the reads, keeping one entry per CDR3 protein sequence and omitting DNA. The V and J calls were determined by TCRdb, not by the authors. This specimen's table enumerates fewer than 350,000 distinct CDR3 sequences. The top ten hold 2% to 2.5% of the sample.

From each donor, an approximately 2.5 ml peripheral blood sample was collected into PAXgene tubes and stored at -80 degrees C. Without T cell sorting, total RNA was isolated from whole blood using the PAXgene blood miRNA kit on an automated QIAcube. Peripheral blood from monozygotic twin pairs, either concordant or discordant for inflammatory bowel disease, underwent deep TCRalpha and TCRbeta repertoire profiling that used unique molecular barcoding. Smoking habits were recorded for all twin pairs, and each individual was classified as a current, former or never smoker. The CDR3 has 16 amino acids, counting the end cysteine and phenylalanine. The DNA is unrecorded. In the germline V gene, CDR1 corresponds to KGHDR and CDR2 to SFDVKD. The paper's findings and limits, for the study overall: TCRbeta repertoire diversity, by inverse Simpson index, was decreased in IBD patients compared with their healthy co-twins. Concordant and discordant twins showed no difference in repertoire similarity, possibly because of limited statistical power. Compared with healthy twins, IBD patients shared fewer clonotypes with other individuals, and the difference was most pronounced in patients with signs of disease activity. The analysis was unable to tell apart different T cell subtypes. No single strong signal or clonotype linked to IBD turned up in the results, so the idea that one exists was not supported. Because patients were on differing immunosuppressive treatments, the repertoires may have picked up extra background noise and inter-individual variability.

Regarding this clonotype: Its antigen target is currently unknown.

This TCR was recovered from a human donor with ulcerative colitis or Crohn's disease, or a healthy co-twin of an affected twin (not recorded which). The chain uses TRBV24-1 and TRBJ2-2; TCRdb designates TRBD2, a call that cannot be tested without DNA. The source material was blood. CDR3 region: CATSDTGTSLSGELFF.